This T cell receptor beta chain originates from a study of T cell repertoires in cytomegalovirus infection. On the study more broadly: CMV epitopes, recently identified HLA-C-restricted and well-studied HLA-B-restricted, were used. Both a matching HLA type and CMV infection were indicated by public TCR beta signatures.

General study findings and limits: People with CMV and the relevant HLA were identified by cumulative public TCR beta family frequency.

One entry per CDR3 protein, called by TCRdb with MiXCR from the reads. The top ten hold over 10% of the sample, which has about a million distinct CDR3 sequences, 30% to 40% seen once. This clonotype was picked up a small number of times. The antigen is not known. This sequence originates from a human donor in good health (CMV status not recorded). Some clones in this sample may be carry-over from other donors' samples. The material was cultured CD8+ T cells from PBMCs, obtained from culture after CMV antigen stimulation.

The CDR3: CASADPGQGNEKLFF. The CDR3 nucleotides are TGTGCCAGCGCAGACCCGGGACAGGGGAACGAAAAACTGTTTTTT. J is TRBJ1-4 and V is TRBV7-6, with 10 bases identical to TRBD1. Germline CDR1 and CDR2: SGHVS and FNYEAQ. CDR3 length: 15 residues. V lost 8 bases, J lost 8 bases, and 11 bases stayed unmatched.